Listed below are T cell receptor beta chains from one sample, sequenced in a study of beta chain features in type 1 diabetes. Data came from immunoSEQ multiplex PCR; TCRdb stores just in-frame clones and leaves some out. The sample has about 370,000 clones, about 15% seen once. Material: naive CD4+ T cells from blood. These receptors came from a woman aged 18 to 35 in good health. Each CDR3 is given with its conserved first and last residue. The order of the fields is J gene, CDR3 length, V gene, CDR3 protein.

j_gene: TRBJ2-5; len: 13; v_gene: TRBV18; CDR3aa: CASSPWDRETQYF
j_gene: TRBJ2-2; len: 13; v_gene: TRBV18; CDR3aa: CASSPRRTGELFF
j_gene: TRBJ2-7; len: 14; v_gene: TRBV7-2; CDR3aa: CASSPRTSSYEQYF
j_gene: TRBJ2-1; len: 18; v_gene: TRBV5-4; CDR3aa: CASSFPGTVTTGGNEQFF
j_gene: TRBJ2-7; len: 14; v_gene: TRBV28; CDR3aa: CASRPSGAKGEQYF
j_gene: TRBJ1-2; len: 14; v_gene: TRBV28; CDR3aa: CASNQETPGYGYTF
j_gene: TRBJ1-1; len: 13; v_gene: TRBV7-9; CDR3aa: CASSQGQNTEAFF
j_gene: TRBJ2-3; len: 14; v_gene: TRBV29-1; CDR3aa: CSVDGGISTDTQYF
j_gene: TRBJ2-7; len: 15; v_gene: TRBV29-1; CDR3aa: CSVEDRGQGVNEQYF
j_gene: TRBJ2-3; len: 16; v_gene: TRBV5-1; CDR3aa: CASSSIRAGMTDTQYF
j_gene: TRBJ2-2; len: 17; v_gene: TRBV5-4; CDR3aa: CASSPRVAGSNTGELFF